Reported below is one T cell receptor (beta chain). These data come from a study of blood T cell repertoires in COVID-19. Study-level information: COVID-19 samples from acute and convalescent phases originated in the United States, Italy and Spain.

Per the original data handling: Amplifying reference gene primers gave estimates of nucleated cell counts. The protocol was immunoSEQ multiplex PCR, while the TCRdb copy is restricted to in-frame clones and leaves out a portion. Clonal size and the V and J genes are those of that table, whereas D and trimming came from the DNA. The data show approximately 150,000 clones, 87% seen once. Everyone who took part was roughly 18 to 89 years old, and they came from about 25 US areas. Within 2 weeks before study entry, exposed participants met a COVID-19 case. The CDR3 consists of 15 residues. CDR1 and CDR2 from the germline V gene are LGHDT and YNNKEL (reference sequence). Trimming pared 1 base from V and 4 bases from J, leaving 11 bases between.

This TCR came from a woman aged 40-49 years who had been exposed to COVID-19. The rearrangement uses TRBV3-1 (or the pseudogene TRBV3-2) and TRBJ1-5, with a tentative D call TRBD1 (5 bases). The sample was PBMCs or T cells enriched from blood (not recorded which). The chain's CDR3 is CASSQALTENQPQHF. The CDR3 DNA reads TGTGCCAGCAGCCAAGCCCTGACAGAAAATCAGCCCCAGCATTTT.